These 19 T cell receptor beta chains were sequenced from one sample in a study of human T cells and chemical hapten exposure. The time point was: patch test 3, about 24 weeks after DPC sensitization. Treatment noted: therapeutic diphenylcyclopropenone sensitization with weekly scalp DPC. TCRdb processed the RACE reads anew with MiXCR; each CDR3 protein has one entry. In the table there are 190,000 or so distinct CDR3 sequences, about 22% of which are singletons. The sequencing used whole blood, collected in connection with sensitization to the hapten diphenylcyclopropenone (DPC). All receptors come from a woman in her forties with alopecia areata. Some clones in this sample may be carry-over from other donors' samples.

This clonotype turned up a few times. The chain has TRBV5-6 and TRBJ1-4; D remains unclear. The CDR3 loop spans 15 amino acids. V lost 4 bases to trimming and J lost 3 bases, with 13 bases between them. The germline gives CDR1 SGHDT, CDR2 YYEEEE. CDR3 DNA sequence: TGTGCCAGCAGCCTGGGAAGGTGGTCTAATGAAAAACTGTTTTTT. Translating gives CASSLGRWSNEKLFF.

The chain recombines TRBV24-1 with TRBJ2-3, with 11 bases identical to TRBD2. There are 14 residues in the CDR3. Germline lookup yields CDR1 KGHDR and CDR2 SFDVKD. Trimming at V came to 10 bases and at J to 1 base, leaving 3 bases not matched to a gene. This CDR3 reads CATPLAGGTDTQYF. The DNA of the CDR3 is TGTGCCACGCCACTAGCGGGAGGCACAGATACGCAGTATTTT.

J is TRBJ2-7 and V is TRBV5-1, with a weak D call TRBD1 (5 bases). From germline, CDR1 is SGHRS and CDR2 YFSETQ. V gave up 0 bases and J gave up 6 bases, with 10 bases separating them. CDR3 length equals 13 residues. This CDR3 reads CASSLGQQVEQYF. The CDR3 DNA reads TGCGCCAGCAGCTTGGGGCAACAGGTCGAGCAGTACTTC.

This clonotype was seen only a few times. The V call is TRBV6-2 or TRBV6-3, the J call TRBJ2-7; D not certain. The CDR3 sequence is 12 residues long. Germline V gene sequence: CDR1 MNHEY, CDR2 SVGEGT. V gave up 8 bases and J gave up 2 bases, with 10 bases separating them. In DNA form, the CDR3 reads TGTGCCAGCGGCTTGGGCCCCTACGAGCAGTACTTC. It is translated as CASGLGPYEQYF.

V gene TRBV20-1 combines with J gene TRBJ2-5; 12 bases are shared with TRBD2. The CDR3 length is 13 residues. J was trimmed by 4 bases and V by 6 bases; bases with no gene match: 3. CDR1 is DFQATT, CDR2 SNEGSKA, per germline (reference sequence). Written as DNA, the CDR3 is TGCAGTGCCGGGACTAGCGGGCGAGAGACCCAGTACTTC. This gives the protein CSAGTSGRETQYF.

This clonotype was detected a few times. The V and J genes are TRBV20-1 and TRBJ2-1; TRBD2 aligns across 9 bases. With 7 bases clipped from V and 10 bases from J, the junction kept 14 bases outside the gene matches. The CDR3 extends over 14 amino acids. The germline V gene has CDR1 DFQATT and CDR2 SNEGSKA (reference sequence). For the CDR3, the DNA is TGCAGTGTAACGGGCGGCGGGAGGGCCTGGGAGCAGTTCTTC. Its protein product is CSVTGGGRAWEQFF.

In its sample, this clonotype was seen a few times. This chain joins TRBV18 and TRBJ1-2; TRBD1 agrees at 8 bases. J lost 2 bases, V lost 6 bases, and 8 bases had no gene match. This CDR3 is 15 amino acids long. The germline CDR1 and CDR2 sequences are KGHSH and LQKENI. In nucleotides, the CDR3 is TGTGCCAGCTCGACGACAGGGGTGCCCAACTATGGCTACACCTTC. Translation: CASSTTGVPNYGYTF.

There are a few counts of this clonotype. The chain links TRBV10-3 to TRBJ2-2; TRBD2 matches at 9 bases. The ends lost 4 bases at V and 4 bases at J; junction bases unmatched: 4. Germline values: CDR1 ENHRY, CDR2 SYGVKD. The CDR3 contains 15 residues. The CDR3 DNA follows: TGTGCCATCAGTGGGACTAGCGACGTCACCGGGGAGCTGTTTTTT. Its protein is CAISGTSDVTGELFF.

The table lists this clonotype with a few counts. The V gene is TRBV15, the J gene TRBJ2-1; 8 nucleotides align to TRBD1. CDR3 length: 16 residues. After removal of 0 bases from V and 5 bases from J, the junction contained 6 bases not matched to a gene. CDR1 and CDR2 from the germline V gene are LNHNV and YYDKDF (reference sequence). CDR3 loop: CATSRDWQGAHNEQFF. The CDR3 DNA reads TGTGCCACCAGCAGAGATTGGCAGGGGGCTCACAATGAGCAGTTCTTC.

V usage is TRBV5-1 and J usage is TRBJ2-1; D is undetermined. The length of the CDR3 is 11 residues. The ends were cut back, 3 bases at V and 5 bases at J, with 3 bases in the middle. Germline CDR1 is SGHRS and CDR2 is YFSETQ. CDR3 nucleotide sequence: TGCGCCAGCAGCTACGACAATGAGCAGTTCTTC. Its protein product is CASSYDNEQFF. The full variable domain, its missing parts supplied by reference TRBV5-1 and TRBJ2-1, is KAGVTQTPRYLIKTRGQQVTLSCSPISGHRSVSWYQQTPGQGLQFLFEYFSETQRNKGNFPGRFSGRQFSNSRSEMNVSTLELGDSALYLCASSYDNEQFFGPGTRLTVL.

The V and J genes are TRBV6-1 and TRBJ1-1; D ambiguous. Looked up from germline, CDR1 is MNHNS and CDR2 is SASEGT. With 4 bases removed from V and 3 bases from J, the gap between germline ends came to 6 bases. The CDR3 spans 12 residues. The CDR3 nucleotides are TGTGCCAGCAGTGGTTCCTACACTGAAGCTTTCTTT. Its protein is CASSGSYTEAFF.

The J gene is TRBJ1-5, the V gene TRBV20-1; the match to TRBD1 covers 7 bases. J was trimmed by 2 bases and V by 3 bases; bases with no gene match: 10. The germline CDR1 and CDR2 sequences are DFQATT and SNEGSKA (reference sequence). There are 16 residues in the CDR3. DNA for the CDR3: TGCAGTGCTAGTAGGCAGGGGGTGAACCGCAATCAGCCCCAGCATTTT. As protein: CSASRQGVNRNQPQHF.

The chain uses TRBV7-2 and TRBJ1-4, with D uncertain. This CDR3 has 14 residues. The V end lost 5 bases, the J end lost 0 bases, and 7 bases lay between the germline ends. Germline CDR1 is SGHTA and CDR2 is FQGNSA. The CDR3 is CASSRESTNEKLFF. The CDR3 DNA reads TGTGCCAGCAGCCGTGAATCAACTAATGAAAAACTGTTTTTT.

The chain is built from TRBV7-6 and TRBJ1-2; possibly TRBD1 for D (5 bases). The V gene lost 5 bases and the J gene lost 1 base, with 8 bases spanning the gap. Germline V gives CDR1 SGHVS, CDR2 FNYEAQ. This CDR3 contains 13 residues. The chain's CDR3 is CASSADNNYGYTF. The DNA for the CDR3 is TGTGCCAGCAGCGCGGACAATAACTATGGCTACACCTTC.

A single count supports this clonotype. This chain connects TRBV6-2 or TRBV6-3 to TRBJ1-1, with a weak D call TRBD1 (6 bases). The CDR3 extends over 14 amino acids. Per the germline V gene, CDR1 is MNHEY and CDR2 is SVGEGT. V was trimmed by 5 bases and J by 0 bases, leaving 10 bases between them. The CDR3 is CASSAGTMNTEAFF. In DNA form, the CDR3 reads TGTGCCAGCAGTGCCGGGACAATGAACACTGAAGCTTTCTTT.

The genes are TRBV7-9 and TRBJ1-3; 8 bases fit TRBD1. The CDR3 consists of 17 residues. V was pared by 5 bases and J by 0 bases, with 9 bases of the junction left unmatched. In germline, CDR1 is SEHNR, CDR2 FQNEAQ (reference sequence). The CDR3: CASSRTGGSGSGNTIYF. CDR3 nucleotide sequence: TGTGCCAGCAGCCGAACAGGGGGTTCGGGCTCTGGAAACACCATATATTTT.

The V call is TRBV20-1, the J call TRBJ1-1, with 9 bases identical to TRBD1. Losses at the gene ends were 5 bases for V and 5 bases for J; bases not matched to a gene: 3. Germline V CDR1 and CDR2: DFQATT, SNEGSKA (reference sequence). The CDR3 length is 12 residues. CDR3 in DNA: TGCAGTGCTGGGACAGGGCGGACTGAAGCTTTCTTT. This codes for CSAGTGRTEAFF.

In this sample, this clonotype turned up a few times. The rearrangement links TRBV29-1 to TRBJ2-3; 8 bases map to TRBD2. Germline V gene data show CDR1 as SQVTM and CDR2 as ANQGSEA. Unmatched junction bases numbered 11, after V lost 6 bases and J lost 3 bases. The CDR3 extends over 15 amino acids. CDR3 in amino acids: CSVGRTSSETDTQYF. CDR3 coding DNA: TGCAGCGTCGGACGGACTAGCAGTGAGACAGATACGCAGTATTTT.

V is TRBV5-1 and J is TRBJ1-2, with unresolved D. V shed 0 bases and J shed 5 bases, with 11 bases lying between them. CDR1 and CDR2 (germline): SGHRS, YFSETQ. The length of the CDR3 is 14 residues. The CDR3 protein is CASSLAQLSYGYTF. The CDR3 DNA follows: TGCGCCAGCAGCTTGGCTCAGTTATCTTATGGCTACACCTTC.